Shown below are 22 T cell receptor beta chains from a single sample sequenced in a study of radiation and T cells in renal cell carcinoma. Sequenced by immunoSEQ multiplex PCR; TCRdb stores in-frame clones only, minus some. The table lists some 100,000 clones, around 83% of them singletons, with approximately 6.9% in the top ten. Time point denoted: blood 4 weeks post-SBRT, at nephrectomy. The treatment: 15 Gy SBRT to primary tumor, nephrectomy 4 weeks later. Sequenced here: blood, sampled from a patient whose treatment included radiotherapy and nephrectomy. Receptors originate from a man in his 60s with renal cell carcinoma.

The V and J genes are TRBV30 and TRBJ2-7; tentative D call: TRBD1 (6 bases). The CDR3 runs 15 residues. V was cut by 0 bases and J by 1 base, with 13 bases left in between. Germline CDR1 is GTSNPN and CDR2 is SVGIG (reference sequence). CDR3 DNA sequence: TGTGCCTGGAGTGTAGATGGACAGCTATCCTACGAGCAGTACTTC. It translates to CAWSVDGQLSYEQYF.

The chain employs TRBV19 and TRBJ2-1; D remains unclear. Looked up from germline, CDR1 is LNHDA and CDR2 is SQIVND (reference sequence). The length of the CDR3 is 13 residues. Trimming cost V 6 bases and J 9 bases, with 15 bases left between them. The CDR3 spells CASSSLGRPEQFF. Written as DNA, the CDR3 is TGTGCCAGTAGCTCTTTAGGGCGACCTGAGCAGTTCTTC.

The rearrangement joins TRBV4-3 to TRBJ2-6, with D possibly matching TRBD2 (6 bases). V gave up 8 bases and J gave up 0 bases, with 20 bases separating them. The CDR3 length is 18 residues. Germline-derived CDR1 and CDR2 are LGHNA and YSLEER. As DNA, the CDR3 is TGCGCCAGCGCGATATGGGGGACTTCGAGCTCTGGGGCCAACGTCCTGACTTTC. Its protein is CASAIWGTSSSGANVLTF.

The gene calls are TRBV4-1 and TRBJ2-7; 7 nucleotides agree with TRBD1. The CDR3 consists of 15 residues. J gave up 0 bases and V 3 bases, and 5 bases lay outside the gene matches. Germline CDR1 and CDR2: MGHRA and YSYEKL. The CDR3 bases are TGCGCCAGCAGCCATAGGGGGACAGCCTCCTACGAGCAGTACTTC. Translating it yields CASSHRGTASYEQYF.

The J gene is TRBJ2-2, the V gene TRBV7-7; perhaps TRBD2 as D (5 bases). V lost 2 bases and J 5 bases, leaving 9 bases between the germline ends. The CDR3 runs 14 residues. Germline loops: CDR1 SSHAT, CDR2 FNYEAQ (reference sequence). The DNA of the CDR3 is TGTGCCAGCAGCTTATTGAGGGAGACCGGGGAGCTGTTTTTT. Translation: CASSLLRETGELFF.

The V and J genes are TRBV10-3 and TRBJ2-1, with a tentative D call TRBD2 (6 bases). The length of the CDR3 is 17 residues. Germline values: CDR1 ENHRY, CDR2 SYGVKD. V shed 1 base and J shed 3 bases, with 16 bases lying between them. The CDR3 region has the DNA TGTGCCATCAGTGAGTTGAGGGGCGGGGTTGACTACAATGAGCAGTTCTTC. This codes for CAISELRGGVDYNEQFF.

V gene TRBV30 combines with J gene TRBJ1-4, with 11 bases matching TRBD1. Germline assignment: CDR1 GTSNPN and CDR2 SVGIG (reference sequence). V gave up 4 bases and J gave up 8 bases; unmatched junction bases: 6. This CDR3 has 14 residues. As DNA, the CDR3 is TGTGCCTGGACCCTTGGACAGGGGGCAGAAAAACTGTTTTTT. Its translation is CAWTLGQGAEKLFF. The whole variable domain, filled in from reference TRBV30 and TRBJ1-4, reads SQTIHQWPATLVQPVGSPLSLECTVEGTSNPNLYWYRQAAGRGLQLLFYSVGIGQISSEVPQNLSASRPQDRQFILSSKKLLLSDSGFYLCAWTLGQGAEKLFFGSGTQLSVL.

The CDR3 sequence is CASSNDRGQETQYF. CDR3 DNA: TGTGCCAGTAGCAACGACAGGGGCCAAGAGACCCAGTACTTC. The chain employs TRBV19 and TRBJ2-5; 8 bases fit TRBD1. The CDR3 loop spans 14 amino acids. V gave up 6 bases and J gave up 1 base; unmatched junction bases: 4. In germline, CDR1 is LNHDA, CDR2 SQIVND (reference sequence).

The chain joins TRBV7-9 to TRBJ1-1, with D tentatively TRBD1 (5 bases). Trimming shortened V by 6 bases and J by 2 bases, and 10 bases separated the two germline ends. This CDR3 spans 13 amino acids. Germline V gene data show CDR1 as SEHNR and CDR2 as FQNEAQ (reference sequence). CDR3 sequence (DNA): TGTGCCAGCAGGGGGGACCGCAACACTGAAGCTTTCTTT. It specifies CASRGDRNTEAFF.

The chain joins TRBV18 to TRBJ2-3, with 13 nucleotides matching TRBD2. Germline V gene data show CDR1 as KGHSH and CDR2 as LQKENI. V lost 1 base to trimming and J lost 5 bases; unmatched junction nucleotides: 18. The CDR3 is made up of 21 amino acids. The CDR3 sequence is CASSPLRTSGSWTPHGDTQYF. The CDR3 region has the DNA TGTGCCAGCTCACCACTAAGGACTAGCGGGAGTTGGACACCACACGGAGATACGCAGTATTTT.

The chain uses TRBV5-1 and TRBJ2-2; 10 nucleotides line up with TRBD1. V lost 4 bases, J lost 5 bases, and 8 bases stayed unmatched. The CDR3 runs to 16 residues. Germline V gene data show CDR1 as SGHRS and CDR2 as YFSETQ. In DNA form, the CDR3 reads TGCGCCAGCAGCGACCCGGGACAGGGGATAACCGGGGAGCTGTTTTTT. Its translation: CASSDPGQGITGELFF.

The sample holds a few counts of this clone. This sequence joins TRBV12-5 and TRBJ2-1, with a tentative D call TRBD1 (5 bases). Trimming pared 8 bases from V and 4 bases from J, leaving 12 bases between. The V gene's germline CDR1 is LGHNT and CDR2 FRNRAP. This CDR3 region has 13 residues. The CDR3 protein is CASQRRQYNEQFF. The CDR3 bases are TGTGCTAGTCAACGGCGACAGTACAATGAGCAGTTCTTC.

This CDR3 is CASSDREGRNTEAFF. The CDR3 nucleotides are TGCGCCAGCAGTGATAGGGAAGGGCGGAACACTGAAGCTTTCTTT. V is TRBV10-1 and J is TRBJ1-1; D is ambiguous. Trimming removed 3 bases at V and 1 base at J, with 12 bases between. CDR3 size: 15 residues. Germline V CDR1 and CDR2: WNHNN, SYGVQD (reference sequence).

The V call is TRBV7-2, the J call TRBJ2-5; 9 bases are a match to TRBD1. Germline V gene data show CDR1 as SGHTA and CDR2 as FQGNSA. V lost 3 bases, J lost 4 bases, and 6 bases stayed unmatched. The length of the CDR3 is 15 residues. The CDR3 sequence: CASSFAGTGLETQYF. The CDR3 region has the DNA TGTGCCAGCAGCTTCGCCGGGACAGGGTTAGAGACCCAGTACTTC.

The gene calls are TRBV11-3 and TRBJ2-1; 11 nucleotides agree with TRBD2. Germline assignment: CDR1 SGHNT and CDR2 YENEEA. With 5 bases clipped from V and 2 bases from J, the junction kept 2 bases outside the gene matches. CDR3 size: 15 residues. The CDR3 DNA follows: TGTGCCAGCAGCCGGACTAGCGGGCCCTACAATGAGCAGTTCTTC. Amino acid sequence: CASSRTSGPYNEQFF.

V and J are TRBV18 and TRBJ2-7; 7 bases align to TRBD1. Germline V gives CDR1 KGHSH, CDR2 LQKENI. The V and J ends lost 1 base and 3 bases, in that order; junction bases with no gene match: 6. CDR3 length: 15 amino acids. CDR3: CASSPRQGGGYEQYF. CDR3 DNA: TGTGCCAGCTCACCACGGCAAGGGGGCGGCTACGAGCAGTACTTC.

The chain carries TRBV10-1 and TRBJ2-1, with 8 bases fitting TRBD1. The CDR3 has 14 amino acids. J was trimmed by 8 bases and V by 2 bases; bases with no gene match: 5. CDR1 and CDR2 from the germline V gene are WNHNN and SYGVQD (reference sequence). CDR3 in amino acids: CASSETGGVHEQFF. Written as DNA, the CDR3 is TGCGCCAGCAGTGAGACAGGGGGTGTCCATGAGCAGTTCTTC.

This rearrangement joins TRBV5-1 to TRBJ1-1; 7 bases match TRBD1. Germline V gene lookup returns CDR1 SGHRS and CDR2 YFSETQ. This CDR3 comprises 15 residues. V was clipped by 0 bases and J by 5 bases; unmatched bases: 7. Written as DNA, the CDR3 is TGCGCCAGCAGCTTGGTCCACAGGGGAGGGACTGAAGCTTTCTTT. As protein: CASSLVHRGGTEAFF.

This clone has a count of ten or more. CDR3 coding DNA: TGTGCCAGCAGTGAAGGTTCCCCCAACCGGGGCATTGAAGCTTTCTTT. Amino acids: CASSEGSPNRGIEAFF. This chain links TRBV2 with TRBJ1-1, with D possibly matching TRBD1 (5 bases). Germline CDR1 and CDR2: SNHLY and FYNNEI. The CDR3 has 16 amino acids. Trimming shortened V by 1 base and J by 7 bases, and 19 bases separated the two germline ends.

CDR3 DNA: TGTGCCAGCAGCTTAGCGAGGGGGGTCCCCCGCGGAGAGACCCAGTACTTC. Protein: CASSLARGVPRGETQYF. V usage is TRBV7-9 and J usage is TRBJ2-5; possibly TRBD1 or TRBD2 for D (6 bases each). This CDR3 region has 17 residues. Germline V lookup: CDR1 SEHNR, CDR2 FQNEAQ (reference sequence). Between the trimmed V and J ends, which lost 0 bases and 4 bases, there was a span of 18 bases.

The gene calls are TRBV2 and TRBJ2-1; 8 positions agree with TRBD1. The CDR3 contains 14 residues. Trimming at V came to 5 bases and at J to 9 bases, leaving 9 bases not matched to a gene. Germline loops: CDR1 SNHLY, CDR2 FYNNEI. The CDR3 here is CASSPGQGPSEQFF. CDR3 coding DNA: TGTGCCAGCAGTCCCGGACAGGGCCCTAGTGAGCAGTTCTTC.

The chain employs TRBV19 and TRBJ2-1; no clear D gene. The CDR3 covers 17 residues. Per germline, CDR1 LNHDA and CDR2 SQIVND (reference sequence). The V end was cut by 3 bases, the J end by 2 bases, with 17 bases between. CDR3 sequence reads: CASSIGFPEVAYNEQFF. In DNA form, the CDR3 reads TGTGCCAGTAGTATTGGGTTCCCTGAGGTTGCCTACAATGAGCAGTTCTTC.